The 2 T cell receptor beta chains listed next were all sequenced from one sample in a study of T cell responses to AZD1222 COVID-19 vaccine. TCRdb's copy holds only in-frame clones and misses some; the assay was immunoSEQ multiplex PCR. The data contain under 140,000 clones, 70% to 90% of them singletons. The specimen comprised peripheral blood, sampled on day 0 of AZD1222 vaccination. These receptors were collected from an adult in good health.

CDR3 nucleotides: TGTGCCAGCAGCTTACGAACTCCGGGACAGGGGGCGAGTGAAGCTTTCTTT. It codes for CASSLRTPGQGASEAFF. This chain links TRBV11-2 with TRBJ1-1; 12 nucleotides match TRBD1. V was pared by 2 bases and J by 7 bases, with 11 bases of the junction left unmatched. The CDR3 contains 17 residues. Looked up from germline, CDR1 is SGHAT and CDR2 is FQNNGV. Using reference TRBV11-2 and TRBJ1-1 for the parts outside the CDR3, the full variable domain is EAGVAQSPRYKIIEKRQSVAFWCNPISGHATLYWYQQILGQGPKLLIQFQNNGVVDDSQLPKDRFSAERLKGVDSTLKIQPAKLEDSAVYLCASSLRTPGQGASEAFFGQGTRLTVV.

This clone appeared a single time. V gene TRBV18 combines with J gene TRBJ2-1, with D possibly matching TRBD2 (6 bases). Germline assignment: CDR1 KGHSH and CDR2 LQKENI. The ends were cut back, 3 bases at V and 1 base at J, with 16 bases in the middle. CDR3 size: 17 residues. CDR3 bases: TGTGCCAGCTCACCCACGGGGTGGGACTTGTCCTACAATGAGCAGTTCTTC. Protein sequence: CASSPTGWDLSYNEQFF.